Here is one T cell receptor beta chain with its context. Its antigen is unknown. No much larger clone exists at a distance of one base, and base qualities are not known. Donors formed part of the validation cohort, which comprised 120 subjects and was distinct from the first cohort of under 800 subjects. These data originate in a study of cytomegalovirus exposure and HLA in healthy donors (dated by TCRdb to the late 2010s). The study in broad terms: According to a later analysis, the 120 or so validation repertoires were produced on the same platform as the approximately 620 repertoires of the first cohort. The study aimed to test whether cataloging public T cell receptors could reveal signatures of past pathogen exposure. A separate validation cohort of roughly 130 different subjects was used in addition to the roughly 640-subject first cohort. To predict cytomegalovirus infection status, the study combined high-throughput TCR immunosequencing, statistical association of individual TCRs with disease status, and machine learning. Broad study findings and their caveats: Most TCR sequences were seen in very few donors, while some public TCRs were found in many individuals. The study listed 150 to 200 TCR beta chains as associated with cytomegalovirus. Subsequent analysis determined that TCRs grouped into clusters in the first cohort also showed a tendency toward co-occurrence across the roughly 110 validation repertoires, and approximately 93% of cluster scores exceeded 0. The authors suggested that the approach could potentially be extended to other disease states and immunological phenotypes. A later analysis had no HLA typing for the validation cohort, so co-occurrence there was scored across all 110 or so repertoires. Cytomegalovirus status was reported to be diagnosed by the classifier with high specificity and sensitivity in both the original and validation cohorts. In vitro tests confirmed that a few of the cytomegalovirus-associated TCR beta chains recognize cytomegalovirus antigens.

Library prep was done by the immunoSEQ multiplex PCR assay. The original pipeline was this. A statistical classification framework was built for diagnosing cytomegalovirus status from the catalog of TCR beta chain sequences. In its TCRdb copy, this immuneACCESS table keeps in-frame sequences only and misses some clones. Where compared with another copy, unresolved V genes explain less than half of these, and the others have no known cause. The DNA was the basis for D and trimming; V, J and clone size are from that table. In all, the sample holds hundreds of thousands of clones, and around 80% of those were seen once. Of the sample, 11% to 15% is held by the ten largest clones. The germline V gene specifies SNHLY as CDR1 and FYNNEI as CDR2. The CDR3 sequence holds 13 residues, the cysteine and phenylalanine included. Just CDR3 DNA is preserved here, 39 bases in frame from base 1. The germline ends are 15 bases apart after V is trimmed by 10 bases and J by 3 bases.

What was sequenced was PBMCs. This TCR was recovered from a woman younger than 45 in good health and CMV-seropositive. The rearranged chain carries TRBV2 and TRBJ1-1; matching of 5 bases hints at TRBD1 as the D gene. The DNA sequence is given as TGTGCCAAGCTACAGGCTGACCACACTGAAGCTTTCTTT. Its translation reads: CAKLQADHTEAFF.